These 9 T cell receptor beta chains came from one sample sequenced in a study of blood T cell repertoires in COVID-19. Profiled with immunoSEQ multiplex PCR; TCRdb holds only in-frame clones, not every one. The sample records roughly 250,000 clones, roughly 84% being singletons. Sequenced sample: peripheral blood. These receptors all come from a man aged 50 to 59 with active or convalescent COVID-19.

This clone was detected only once. This sample includes further DNA sequences coding for the same CDR3. V and J are TRBV2 and TRBJ2-2, with a possible D match to TRBD1 (5 bases). CDR1 SNHLY and CDR2 FYNNEI come from the germline V gene. Trimming removed 9 bases from V and 2 bases from J, with 13 bases in between. This CDR3 comprises 14 residues. The CDR3 sequence is CASRSGQNTGELFF. The CDR3 DNA is TGTGCCAGTCGTTCTGGACAAAACACCGGGGAGCTGTTTTTT.

This chain uses TRBV5-8 with TRBJ1-3, with TRBD1 as a possible D gene (6 bases). With 0 bases removed from V and 4 bases from J, the gap between germline ends came to 11 bases. The CDR3 consists of 15 residues. Germline V gene lookup returns CDR1 SGHTS and CDR2 YDEGEE. CDR3 bases: TGTGCCAGCAGCTTGGGACAGGCTTCCGGAAACACCATATATTTT. Translation gives CASSLGQASGNTIYF.

This rearrangement joins TRBV30 to TRBJ2-7; maybe TRBD2 (7 bases). Trimming left V 3 bases short and J 3 bases short, with 12 bases between. The CDR3 runs 13 residues. CDR1 GTSNPN and CDR2 SVGIG come from the germline V gene (reference sequence). CDR3 coding DNA: TGTGCCTGGAGGGCGGGGGCGGGCTACGAGCAGTACTTC. The encoded protein is CAWRAGAGYEQYF.

V and J are TRBV4-1 and TRBJ1-2; TRBD1 matches at 11 bases. The ends lost 6 bases at V and 2 bases at J; junction bases unmatched: 5. CDR1 is MGHRA and CDR2 is YSYEKL in the germline V gene. The length of the CDR3 is 15 residues. The CDR3 region is CASRKGQGGNYGYTF. The CDR3 nucleotides read TGCGCCAGCAGGAAGGGACAGGGGGGCAACTATGGCTACACCTTC.

J is TRBJ1-2 and V is TRBV28, with 10 positions matching TRBD1. This CDR3 is 17 amino acids long. The V segment lost 6 bases and the J segment 4 bases; nucleotides outside the gene matches: 14. Per germline, CDR1 MDHEN and CDR2 SYDVKM. Written as DNA, the CDR3 is TGTGCCAGCAGAGCCCTAGGGACAGGGGAATTTGCCTATGGCTACACCTTC. This translates into CASRALGTGEFAYGYTF.

The V gene is TRBV12-2, the J gene TRBJ1-5. TRBV12-2 is assigned pseudogene status. The CDR3 has 17 residues. The CDR3 DNA is TGTGCAAGTCGCCCAGGATGTTGGGGGGGGAGCAATCAGCCCCAGCATTTT. This encodes CASRPGCWGGSNQPQHF.

CDR3 in amino acids: CASSPLTGASYEQYF. CDR3 bases: TGTGCCAGCAGCCCCCTGACAGGGGCCTCCTACGAGCAGTACTTC. V is TRBV7-8 and J is TRBJ2-7, with 8 bases identical to TRBD1. V dropped 5 bases and J dropped 0; count of bases not matched to a gene: 6. There are 15 residues in the CDR3. CDR1 and CDR2 (germline): SGHVS, FQNEAQ.

V and J are TRBV7-8 and TRBJ1-1; a possible D gene is TRBD1 (6 bases). CDR1 and CDR2 (germline): SGHVS, FQNEAQ. The ends were cut back, 7 bases at V and 3 bases at J, with 15 bases in the middle. The CDR3 totals 14 residues. CDR3 sequence (DNA): TGTGCCAGCACCGTTATTGGGGGCGACACTGAAGCTTTCTTT. As protein: CASTVIGGDTEAFF. Full variable domain (rest looked up from reference TRBV7-8 and TRBJ1-1): GAGVSQSPRYKVAKRGQDVALRCDPISGHVSLFWYQQALGQGPEFLTYFQNEAQLDKSGLPSDRFFAERPEGSVSTLKIQRTQQEDSAVYLCASTVIGGDTEAFFGQGTRLTVV.

The count of this clone is one. The chain links TRBV2 to TRBJ2-3; 7 bases line up with TRBD2. Germline loops: CDR1 SNHLY, CDR2 FYNNEI. V lost 10 bases and J lost 3; bases outside the gene matches: 13. This CDR3 has 15 residues. This CDR3 is CAIGSLADITDTQYF. The DNA of the CDR3 is TGTGCCATCGGGTCCCTAGCGGACATTACAGATACGCAGTATTTT.